This T cell receptor beta chain stems from a study of cytomegalovirus exposure and HLA in healthy donors. Study overall: A data release that came early held approximately 85 million unique TCRs from HLA-typed donors.

Primers for the PCR totalled 60 Vbeta and 13 Jbeta. The data were produced by immunoSEQ multiplex PCR, yet TCRdb's version contains in-frame clones alone and is incomplete. Of under 200,000 clones in the sample, 60% to 85% were seen once. V lost 10 bases to trimming and J lost 2 bases, with 20 bases between them. The CDR3 extends over 15 amino acids. Per germline, CDR1 ENHRY and CDR2 SYGVKD. The sample was PBMCs. This chain links TRBV10-3 with TRBJ2-5, with D possibly being TRBD2 (6 bases). The receptor comes from a male donor in good health and CMV-seropositive. Here the CDR3 reads CATRETGTSQETQYF. The DNA for the CDR3 is TGTGCCACCAGGGAAACCGGGACTTCACAAGAGACCCAGTACTTC.